This T cell receptor (beta chain) was profiled in a study of blood T cell repertoires in COVID-19. On the study more broadly: The study drew acute and convalescent COVID-19 samples from the United States, Italy and Spain. Sample material is recorded as cDNA or gDNA derived from T cells, B-cell-depleted T cells, or PBMCs.

Source study methods: How many nucleated cells were present was estimated from reference gene primer amplification. The data were produced by immunoSEQ multiplex PCR, yet TCRdb's version contains in-frame clones alone and is incomplete. That table gives V, J and clone size, and the DNA gave D and trimming. The data contain tens of thousands of clones, approximately 80% of them seen just once; the ten biggest clones take up around 7%. J was trimmed by 1 base and V by 1 base; bases with no gene match: 2. This CDR3 is 16 amino acids long. Germline V gives CDR1 SGHRS, CDR2 YFSETQ. The TCR originated in a man aged 70 or older with acute or convalescent COVID-19. The chain carries TRBV5-1 and TRBJ2-2, with 9 bases identical to TRBD1. Sequenced: peripheral blood. Here the CDR3 reads CASSLRQGENTGELFF. The CDR3 bases are TGCGCCAGCAGCTTGAGACAGGGGGAGAACACCGGGGAGCTGTTTTTT.